Sequencing of this T cell receptor (beta chain) was carried out in a study of T cells after posttransplantation cyclophosphamide. Peripheral blood was collected from the related graft donor on the marrow donation day. Produced via immunoSEQ multiplex PCR; TCRdb's table is partial and in-frame only. The table records 30,000 to 45,000 clones without singletons, the ten largest covering approximately 1.1%. Germline values: CDR1 MGHDK, CDR2 SYGVNS. The V end was cut by 0 bases, the J end by 6 bases, with 5 bases between. The CDR3 is made up of 13 amino acids. Source material: PBMCs. The chain carries TRBV25-1 and TRBJ2-2; maybe TRBD2 (5 bases). The source is a girl aged 5 to 17 in good health, CMV-negative, and a related stem cell transplant donor. Here the CDR3 reads CASSEYGAGELFF. CDR3 bases: TGTGCCAGCAGTGAATACGGGGCCGGGGAGCTGTTTTTT.